This TCR beta chain was sequenced for a study of pediatric ulcerative colitis. Repertoires were generated with immunoSEQ multiplex PCR, while TCRdb's copy carries only in-frame clones and drops some. The sample holds approximately 14,000 clones, just under 90% seen once. Source material: blood. The sequence derives from a boy younger than 18 with moderate ulcerative colitis.

Written as DNA, the CDR3 is TGTGCCAGCAGCTACGGTCCCTACGAGCAGTACTTC. It is translated as CASSYGPYEQYF. The V and J genes are TRBV6-5 and TRBJ2-7, with no clear D. The CDR3 is made up of 12 amino acids. V lost 6 bases and J 2 bases, leaving 8 bases between the germline ends. The germline gives CDR1 MNHEY, CDR2 SVGAGI.